One sample yielded the 26 T cell receptor beta chains listed below, sequenced in a study of blood T cells in healthy people across ages. A J-beta primer mix and a sample-barcoded 5' primer were used in a second PCR of roughly 6 to 11 cycles. TCRdb reprocessed the 5' RACE reads with MiXCR, giving one entry per CDR3 protein. Among about a million distinct CDR3 sequences listed, roughly 51% were seen once. The sample taken for sequencing was blood. These receptors all come from a woman in her fifties or sixties in good health.

The DNA of the CDR3 is TGTGCCAGCAGCCAAAGATGGGGACTAGCGGGAGTGCAGCAGTACTTC. It translates to CASSQRWGLAGVQQYF. The V and J genes are TRBV7-2 and TRBJ2-7; 14 bases align to TRBD2. Germline V lookup: CDR1 SGHTA, CDR2 FQGNSA. This CDR3 comprises 16 residues. The J segment lost 8 bases and the V segment lost 5 bases, leaving 11 bases of the junction unmatched.

The J gene is TRBJ1-2, the V gene TRBV7-2, with a weak D call TRBD1 (5 bases). CDR3 length equals 13 residues. V dropped 8 bases and J dropped 3 bases, with 13 bases sitting between them. CDR1 and CDR2 from the germline V gene are SGHTA and FQGNSA. The CDR3 loop reads CASSTGADYGYTF. The DNA for the CDR3 is TGTGCCAGCTCGACCGGGGCAGACTATGGCTACACCTTC.

A few counts support this clonotype. One end of the junction does not line up with germline, which may come from a read error. V and J are TRBV12-3 or TRBV12-4 and TRBJ2-3; D remains ambiguous. This CDR3 is 17 amino acids long. CDR3 amino acids: CATSFLPTNPSTDTQYF. The CDR3 DNA reads TGTGCCACCAGTTTCCTCCCGACAAATCCTAGCACAGATACGCAGTATTTT.

This clonotype was recorded a few times. The junction departs from the called germline gene at one end, perhaps through a read error. J is TRBJ2-5 and V is TRBV12-3 or TRBV12-4; D gene unclear. The CDR3 is 13 residues long. The DNA of the CDR3 is TGTGCCAGCAGCTTAGTCCCCCAAGAGACCCAGTACTTC. Protein product: CASSLVPQETQYF.

This clonotype was detected a few times. Since a much larger clone is just one base distant, this may be a read error. CDR3 loop: CASSGQDTDTQYF. The CDR3 DNA is TGTGCCAGCAGCGGACAGGACACAGATACGCAGTATTTT. The rearrangement links TRBV9 to TRBJ2-3; maybe TRBD1 (6 bases). This CDR3 is built from 13 residues. The V end was cut by 3 bases, the J end by 2 bases, with 7 bases between. CDR1 SGDLS and CDR2 YYNGEE come from the germline V gene.

This chain connects TRBV12-3 or TRBV12-4 to TRBJ2-3, with D unclear. CDR3 length: 12 amino acids. The germline V and J ends were trimmed by 5 bases and 11 bases, with 14 bases remaining between them. The CDR3 nucleotides read TGTGCCAGCAGTAGAAGCACAGATGTGCAGTATTTT. Its translation is CASSRSTDVQYF.

This clonotype was found a few times. This chain joins TRBV12-3 or TRBV12-4 and TRBJ2-1; tentative D call: TRBD2 (6 bases). This CDR3 comprises 15 residues. Trimming stripped 3 bases from V and 8 bases from J, with 17 bases between. The chain's CDR3 is CASSFAAGGGDEQFF. CDR3 nucleotides: TGTGCCAGCAGTTTTGCCGCCGGGGGAGGCGATGAGCAGTTCTTC.

This clonotype occurred a few times. The chain recombines TRBV6-2 or TRBV6-3 with TRBJ2-4; 7 bases align to TRBD1. This CDR3 spans 13 amino acids. Germline loops: CDR1 MNHEY, CDR2 SVGEGT. V dropped 6 bases and J dropped 8; count of bases not matched to a gene: 7. The CDR3 loop reads CASSRTGAHIQYF. CDR3 nucleotides: TGTGCCAGCAGCCGAACAGGGGCTCACATTCAGTACTTC.

The J gene is TRBJ2-7, the V gene TRBV3-1; TRBD2 matches 9 bases. Gene TRBJ2-5 matches the end of the DNA better, so the J call may be wrong. Germline-derived CDR1 and CDR2 are LGHDT and YNNKEL (reference sequence). The CDR3 is made up of 15 amino acids. CDR3: CASSQGPSGVETQYF. The CDR3 DNA reads as TGTGCCAGCAGCCAAGGCCCTAGCGGGGTGGAGACCCAGTACTTC.

The chain combines TRBV10-3 with TRBJ2-2, with TRBD2 identical over 7 bases. The germline CDR1 and CDR2 sequences are ENHRY and SYGVKD. V gave up 4 bases and J gave up 0 bases; unmatched junction bases: 8. The CDR3 spans 17 residues. CDR3 nucleotides: TGTGCCATCAGTGGGACTAGTGGGAGGACGAACACCGGGGAGCTGTTTTTT. Protein: CAISGTSGRTNTGELFF.

In DNA form, the CDR3 reads TGCAGCGTAAAGGGGGCAGGGGGCGACCCATACGAGCAGTACTTC. Its translation: CSVKGAGGDPYEQYF. The V gene is TRBV29-1, the J gene TRBJ2-7, with 8 bases that match TRBD1. CDR1 is SQVTM, CDR2 ANQGSEA, per germline. This CDR3 is 15 amino acids long. V shed 6 bases and J 4 bases; nucleotides not matched to a gene: 14.

Note on this clonotype: Germline and junction disagree at one end, which may indicate a read error. The rearrangement links TRBV12-3 or TRBV12-4 to TRBJ2-7; D gene uncertain. The J call is doubtful: the DNA matches TRBJ2-5 better. The CDR3 has 15 residues. The CDR3: CAGSLGLRTMETQYF. The DNA of the CDR3 is TGTGCCGGCAGTTTAGGTTTACGTACGATGGAGACCCAGTACTTC.

This clonotype was picked up a small number of times. The chain links TRBV7-2 to TRBJ2-7; 11 bases fit TRBD1. The CDR3 contains 15 residues. The germline CDR1 and CDR2 sequences are SGHTA and FQGNSA. Germline trimming cut 3 bases from V and 3 bases from J; bases unmatched to any gene: 4. In DNA form, the CDR3 reads TGTGCCAGCAGCTTGGACAGGGGGCGACTCTACGAGCAGTACTTC. It is translated as CASSLDRGRLYEQYF.

The J gene is TRBJ2-4, the V gene TRBV27; 8 bases map to TRBD2. The CDR3 is 15 amino acids. CDR1 is MNHEY and CDR2 is SMNVEV in the germline V gene (reference sequence). Unmatched junction bases numbered 9, after V lost 4 bases and J lost 7 bases. The CDR3 region has the DNA TGTGCCAGCAGTTCGGGAGCGGGAGAAATGAACATTCAGTACTTC. It codes for CASSSGAGEMNIQYF.

The chain couples TRBV28 to TRBJ2-5; perhaps D is TRBD1 or TRBD2 (5 bases each). The DNA end favors TRBJ2-7, so the J call may be wrong. In germline, CDR1 is MDHEN, CDR2 SYDVKM. This CDR3 is built from 14 residues. As DNA, the CDR3 is TGTGCCAGCACCGGTCCCATGGGACCCTACGAGCAGTACTTC. It is translated as CASTGPMGPYEQYF.

This chain uses TRBV28 with TRBJ2-3; unclear D gene. Looked up from germline, CDR1 is MDHEN and CDR2 is SYDVKM. Trimming took off 6 bases at V and 3 bases at J, with 10 bases between the two ends. This CDR3 has 13 residues. For the CDR3, the DNA is TGTGCCAGCAGCCCCCTGTGGACAGATACGCAGTATTTT. Amino acids: CASSPLWTDTQYF.

This clonotype was counted many times. The genes are TRBV5-4 and TRBJ2-5, with D maybe TRBD2 (5 bases). The CDR3 extends over 14 amino acids. Germline CDR1 SGHNT, CDR2 YYREEE (reference sequence). Trimming pared 4 bases from V and 2 bases from J, leaving 12 bases between. CDR3 sequence: CASSINSGQETQYF. The CDR3 region has the DNA TGTGCCAGCAGCATAAATTCGGGACAAGAGACCCAGTACTTC.

This rearrangement joins TRBV10-3 to TRBJ1-2; possibly TRBD1 for D (6 bases). V lost 4 bases and J lost 4, with 10 bases in between. The CDR3 consists of 13 residues. Germline V gene data show CDR1 as ENHRY and CDR2 as SYGVKD. The CDR3 DNA is TGTGCCATCAGTGTCGGAGGGGGCTATGGCTACACCTTC. This encodes CAISVGGGYGYTF.

In this sample, this clonotype turned up a few times. The chain is built from TRBV18 and TRBJ1-2, with 7 bases identical to TRBD1. This CDR3 comprises 14 residues. The J segment lost 2 bases and the V segment lost 4 bases, leaving 4 bases of the junction unmatched. CDR1 is KGHSH and CDR2 is LQKENI in the germline V gene. The CDR3 sequence is CASSRGQTNYGYTF. CDR3 bases: TGTGCCAGCTCACGGGGACAGACCAACTATGGCTACACCTTC.

As regards this clonotype: The junction departs from the called germline gene at one end, perhaps through a read error. The chain carries TRBV3-1 and TRBJ1-2; no reliable D call. In germline, CDR1 is LGHDT, CDR2 YNNKEL (reference sequence). This CDR3 comprises 14 residues. The CDR3 coding sequence is TGTGCCGGCAGCCAAGGGTCCACCTCATATGGCTACACCTTC. It specifies CAGSQGSTSYGYTF.

This chain uses TRBV14 with TRBJ2-3, with D tentatively TRBD1 (6 bases). CDR1 SGHDN and CDR2 FVKESK come from the germline V gene. The germline V and J ends were trimmed by 0 bases and 8 bases, with 9 bases remaining between them. The CDR3 length is 13 residues. In DNA, the CDR3 is TGTGCCAGCAGCCAAGATCAGGGGAGTACGCAGTATTTT. Translating it yields CASSQDQGSTQYF.

The CDR3 coding sequence is TGTGCCAGCAGCGTCCCAGGGGGATACGAGCAGTACTTC. This translates into CASSVPGGYEQYF. The chain couples TRBV7-2 to TRBJ2-7; 7 nucleotides agree with TRBD1. The V gene end was trimmed by 5 bases and the J gene end by 4 bases; junction bases not matched to a gene: 5. This CDR3 has 13 amino acids. Germline V gene sequence: CDR1 SGHTA, CDR2 FQGNSA. Filled out from reference TRBV7-2 and TRBJ2-7, the complete variable domain reads GAGVSQSPSNKVTEKGKDVELRCDPISGHTALYWYRQSLGQGLEFLIYFQGNSAPDKSGLPSDRFSAERTGGSVSTLTIQRTQQEDSAVYLCASSVPGGYEQYFGPGTRLTVT.

The chain carries TRBV6-5 and TRBJ2-7; 7 nucleotides line up with TRBD1. Judging by the DNA end, TRBJ2-5 fits better; the J call may be wrong. The CDR3 is 15 amino acids. Per germline, CDR1 MNHEY and CDR2 SVGAGI. The DNA of the CDR3 is TGTGCCAGCAGTTACTCGTCAGGGGGTCGAGAGACCCAGTACTTC. This translates into CASSYSSGGRETQYF.

This clonotype has at least ten counts. The CDR3 nucleotides read TGTGCCATCGGAAGACAAGACCAAGAGACCCAGTACTTC. This translates into CAIGRQDQETQYF. This chain uses TRBV10-3 with TRBJ2-5, with D hard to call. The CDR3 is 13 residues long. Germline-derived CDR1 and CDR2 are ENHRY and SYGVKD. With 8 bases removed from V and 0 bases from J, the gap between germline ends came to 10 bases.

The rearrangement uses TRBV21-1 and TRBJ2-4; the table calls TRBD2, which could not be checked here. The assigned J gene may be wrong: the sequence end matches TRBJ2-7 better. TRBV21-1 is classified as a pseudogene. CDR3 size: 14 residues. The CDR3 here is CASNEGPQRHEQYF. CDR3 DNA: TGTGCCAGCAATGAGGGCCCCCAGCGCCACGAGCAGTACTTC.

This clonotype was found a few times. The CDR3 bases are TGCAGTGCGGACCTAGCGGGAGTTACCACAGATACGCAGTATTTT. Amino acids: CSADLAGVTTDTQYF. This chain connects TRBV20-1 to TRBJ2-3; the match to TRBD2 covers 10 bases. This CDR3 has 15 residues. The germline gives CDR1 DFQATT, CDR2 SNEGSKA (reference sequence). V was pared by 6 bases and J by 2 bases, with 8 bases of the junction left unmatched.